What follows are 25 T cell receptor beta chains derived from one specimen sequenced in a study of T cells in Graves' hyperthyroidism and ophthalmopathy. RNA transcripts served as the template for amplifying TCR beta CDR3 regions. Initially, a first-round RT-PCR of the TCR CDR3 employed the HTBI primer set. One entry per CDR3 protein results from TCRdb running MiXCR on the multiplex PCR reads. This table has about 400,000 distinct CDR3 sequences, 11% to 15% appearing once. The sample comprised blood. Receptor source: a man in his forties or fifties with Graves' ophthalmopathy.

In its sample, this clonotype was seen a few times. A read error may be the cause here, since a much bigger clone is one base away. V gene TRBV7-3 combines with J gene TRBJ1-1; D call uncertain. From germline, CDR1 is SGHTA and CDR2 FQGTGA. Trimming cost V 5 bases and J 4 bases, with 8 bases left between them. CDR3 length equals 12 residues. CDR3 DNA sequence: TGTGCCAGCAGCCCGTACGGCACTGAAGCTTTCTTT. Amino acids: CASSPYGTEAFF.

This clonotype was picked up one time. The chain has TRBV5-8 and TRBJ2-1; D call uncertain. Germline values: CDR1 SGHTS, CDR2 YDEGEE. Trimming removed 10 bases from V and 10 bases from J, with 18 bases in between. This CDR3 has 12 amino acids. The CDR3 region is CAGKKRAREQFF. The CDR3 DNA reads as TGTGCCGGCAAGAAACGGGCAAGAGAGCAGTTCTTC.

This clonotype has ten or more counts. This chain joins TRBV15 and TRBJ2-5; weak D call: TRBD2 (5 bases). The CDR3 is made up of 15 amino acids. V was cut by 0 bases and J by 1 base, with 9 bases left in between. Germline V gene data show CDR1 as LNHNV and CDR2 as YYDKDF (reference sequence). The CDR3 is CATSRDRGTQETQYF. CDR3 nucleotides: TGTGCCACCAGCAGAGATCGGGGTACCCAAGAGACCCAGTACTTC.

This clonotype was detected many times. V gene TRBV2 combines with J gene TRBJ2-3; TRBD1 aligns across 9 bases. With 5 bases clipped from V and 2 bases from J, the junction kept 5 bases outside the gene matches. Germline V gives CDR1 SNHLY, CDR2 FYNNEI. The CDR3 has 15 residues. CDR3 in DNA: TGTGCCAGCAGTAAAGGGACAGGGAACACAGATACGCAGTATTTT. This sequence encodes CASSKGTGNTDTQYF.

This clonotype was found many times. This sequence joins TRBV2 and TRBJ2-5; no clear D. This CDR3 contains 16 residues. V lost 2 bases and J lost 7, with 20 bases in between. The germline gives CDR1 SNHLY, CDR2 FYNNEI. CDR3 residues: CASSESRDPGLGTQYF. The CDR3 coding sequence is TGTGCCAGCAGTGAAAGTCGAGATCCCGGATTAGGGACCCAGTACTTC.

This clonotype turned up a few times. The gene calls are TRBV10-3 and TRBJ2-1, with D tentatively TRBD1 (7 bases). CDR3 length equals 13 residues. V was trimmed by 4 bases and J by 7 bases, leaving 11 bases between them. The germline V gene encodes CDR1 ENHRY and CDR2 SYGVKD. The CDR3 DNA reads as TGTGCCATCAGTGGATCAGGGGGGAATGAGCAGTTCTTC. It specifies CAISGSGGNEQFF.

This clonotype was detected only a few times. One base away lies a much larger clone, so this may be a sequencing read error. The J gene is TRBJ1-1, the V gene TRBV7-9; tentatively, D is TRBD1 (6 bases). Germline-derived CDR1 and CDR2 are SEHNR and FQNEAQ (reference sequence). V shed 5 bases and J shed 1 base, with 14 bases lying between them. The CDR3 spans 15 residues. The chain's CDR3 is CASSIHGTRNTEAFF. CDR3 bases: TGTGCCAGCAGCATCCACGGGACACGGAACACTGAAGCTTTCTTT.

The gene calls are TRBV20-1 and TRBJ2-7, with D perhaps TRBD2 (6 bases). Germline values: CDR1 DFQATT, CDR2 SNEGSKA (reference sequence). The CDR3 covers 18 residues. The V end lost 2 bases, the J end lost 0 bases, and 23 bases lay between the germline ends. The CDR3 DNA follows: TGCAGTGCTAGAAACCGGGACTCTAAAAAGGGGCCCTCCTACGAGCAGTACTTC. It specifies CSARNRDSKKGPSYEQYF.

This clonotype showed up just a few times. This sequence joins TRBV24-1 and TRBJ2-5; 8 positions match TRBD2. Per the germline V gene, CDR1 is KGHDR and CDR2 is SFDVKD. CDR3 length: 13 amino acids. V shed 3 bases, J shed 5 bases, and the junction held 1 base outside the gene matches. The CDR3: CATSDGGRETQYF. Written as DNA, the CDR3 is TGTGCCACCAGTGATGGCGGGAGGGAGACCCAGTACTTC.

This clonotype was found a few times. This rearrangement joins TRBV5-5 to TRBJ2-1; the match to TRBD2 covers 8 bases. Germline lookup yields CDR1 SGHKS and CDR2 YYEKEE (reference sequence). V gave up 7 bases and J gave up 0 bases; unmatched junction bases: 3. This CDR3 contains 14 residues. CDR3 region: CASERGSSYNEQFF. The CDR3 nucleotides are TGTGCCAGCGAGCGGGGGAGCTCCTACAATGAGCAGTTCTTC.

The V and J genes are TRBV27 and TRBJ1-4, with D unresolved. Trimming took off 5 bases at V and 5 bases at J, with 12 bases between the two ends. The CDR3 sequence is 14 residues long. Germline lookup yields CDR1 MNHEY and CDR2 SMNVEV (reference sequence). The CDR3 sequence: CASSPGRLNEKLFF. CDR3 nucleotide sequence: TGTGCCAGCAGTCCAGGACGGCTGAATGAAAAACTGTTTTTT.

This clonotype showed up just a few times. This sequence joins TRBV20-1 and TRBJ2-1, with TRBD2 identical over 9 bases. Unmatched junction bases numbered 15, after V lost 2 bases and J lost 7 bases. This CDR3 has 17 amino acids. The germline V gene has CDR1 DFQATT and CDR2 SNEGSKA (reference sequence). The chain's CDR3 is CSARLPLESGRLNEQFF. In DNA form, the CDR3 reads TGCAGTGCTAGACTTCCATTAGAAAGCGGGAGGTTAAATGAGCAGTTCTTC.

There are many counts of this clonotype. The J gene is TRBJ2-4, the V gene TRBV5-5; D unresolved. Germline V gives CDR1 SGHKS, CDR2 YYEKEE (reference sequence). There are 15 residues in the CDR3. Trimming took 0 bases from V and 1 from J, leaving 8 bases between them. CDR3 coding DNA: TGTGCCAGCAGCTTGGAAAGGGTCGCCAAAAACATTCAGTACTTC. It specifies CASSLERVAKNIQYF. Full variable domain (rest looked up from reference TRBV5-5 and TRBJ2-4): DAGVTQSPTHLIKTRGQQVTLRCSPISGHKSVSWYQQVLGQGPQFIFQYYEKEERGRGNFPDRFSARQFPNYSSELNVNALLLGDSALYLCASSLERVAKNIQYFGAGTRLSVL.

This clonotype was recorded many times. The DNA for the CDR3 is TGTGCCAGCAGTTACGCCGGCCTGGCCGGGGGCTACACCTTC. Its translation: CASSYAGLAGGYTF. The V and J genes are TRBV6-5 and TRBJ1-2; D gene uncertain. CDR3 length equals 14 residues. Germline CDR1 and CDR2: MNHEY and SVGAGI. V lost 2 bases, J lost 8 bases, and 15 bases lay in between.

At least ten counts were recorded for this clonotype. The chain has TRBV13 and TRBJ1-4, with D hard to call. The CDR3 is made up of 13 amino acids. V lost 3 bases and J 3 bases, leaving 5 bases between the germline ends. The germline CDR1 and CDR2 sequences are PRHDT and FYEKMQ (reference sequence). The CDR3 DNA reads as TGTGCCAGCAGCTTGGGCCCTAATGAAAAACTGTTTTTT. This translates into CASSLGPNEKLFF.

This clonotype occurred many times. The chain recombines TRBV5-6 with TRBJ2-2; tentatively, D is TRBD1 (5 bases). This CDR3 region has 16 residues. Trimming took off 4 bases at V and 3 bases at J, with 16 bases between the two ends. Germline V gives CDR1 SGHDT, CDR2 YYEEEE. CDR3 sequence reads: CASSLRRGAYTGELFF. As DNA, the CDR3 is TGTGCCAGCAGCCTCCGGCGTGGGGCGTACACCGGGGAGCTGTTTTTT.

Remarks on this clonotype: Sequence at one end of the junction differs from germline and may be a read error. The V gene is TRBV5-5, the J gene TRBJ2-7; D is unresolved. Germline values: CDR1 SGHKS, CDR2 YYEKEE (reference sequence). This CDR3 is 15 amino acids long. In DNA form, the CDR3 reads TGTGCCAGCAGCCCGACGGTCCAGGCCTCCTCCGAGCAGTACTTC. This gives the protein CASSPTVQASSEQYF. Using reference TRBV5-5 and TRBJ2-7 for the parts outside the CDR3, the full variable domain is DAGVTQSPTHLIKTRGQQVTLRCSPISGHKSVSWYQQVLGQGPQFIFQYYEKEERGRGNFPDRFSARQFPNYSSELNVNALLLGDSALYLCASSPTVQASSEQYFGPGTRLTVT.

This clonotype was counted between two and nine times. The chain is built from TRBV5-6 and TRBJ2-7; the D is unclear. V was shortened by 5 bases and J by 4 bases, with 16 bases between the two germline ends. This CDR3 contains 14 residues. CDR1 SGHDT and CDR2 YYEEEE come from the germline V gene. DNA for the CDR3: TGTGCCAGCAGGTTACTTATCTCTTCGTACGAGCAGTACTTC. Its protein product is CASRLLISSYEQYF.

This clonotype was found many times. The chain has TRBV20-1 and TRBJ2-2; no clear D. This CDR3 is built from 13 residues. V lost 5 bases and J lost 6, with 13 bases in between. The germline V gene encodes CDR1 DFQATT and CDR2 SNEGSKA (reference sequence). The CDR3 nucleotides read TGCAGTGCTTATTACGGAGTGGCCGGGGAGCTGTTTTTT. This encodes CSAYYGVAGELFF.

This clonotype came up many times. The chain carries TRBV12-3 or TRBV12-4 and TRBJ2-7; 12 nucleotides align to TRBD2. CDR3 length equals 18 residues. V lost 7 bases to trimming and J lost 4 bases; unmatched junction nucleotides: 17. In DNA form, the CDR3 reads TGTGCCAGCACCCTCCGGAGGTCTAGCGGGAGGGTAGGGTACGAGCAGTACTTC. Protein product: CASTLRRSSGRVGYEQYF.

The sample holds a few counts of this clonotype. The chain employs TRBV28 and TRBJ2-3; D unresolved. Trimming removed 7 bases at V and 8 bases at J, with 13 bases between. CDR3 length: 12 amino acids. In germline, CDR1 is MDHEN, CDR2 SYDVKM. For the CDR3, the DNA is TGTGCCAGCAATCAGGTGGAAGGTACGCAGTATTTT. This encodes CASNQVEGTQYF.

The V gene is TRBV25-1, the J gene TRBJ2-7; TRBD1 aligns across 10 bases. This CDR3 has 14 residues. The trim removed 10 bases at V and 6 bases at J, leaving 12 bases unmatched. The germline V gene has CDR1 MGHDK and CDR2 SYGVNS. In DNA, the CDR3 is TGTGCCACCCGACCGGGACAGGGGAACTCCGAGCAGTACTTC. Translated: CATRPGQGNSEQYF.

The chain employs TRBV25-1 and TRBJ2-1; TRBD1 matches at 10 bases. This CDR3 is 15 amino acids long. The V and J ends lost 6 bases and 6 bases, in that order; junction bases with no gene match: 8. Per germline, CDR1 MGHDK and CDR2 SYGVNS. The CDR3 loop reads CASSRQGARSNEQFF. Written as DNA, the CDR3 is TGTGCCAGCAGCCGACAGGGGGCGCGTTCCAATGAGCAGTTCTTC.

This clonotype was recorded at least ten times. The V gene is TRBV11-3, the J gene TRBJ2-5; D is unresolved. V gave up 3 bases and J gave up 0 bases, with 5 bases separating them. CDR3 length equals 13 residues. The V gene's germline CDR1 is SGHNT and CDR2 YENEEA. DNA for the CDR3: TGTGCCAGCAGCTTCAAGTACCAAGAGACCCAGTACTTC. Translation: CASSFKYQETQYF.

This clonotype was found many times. Here the CDR3 DNA reads TGCGCCAGCAGCCCGTCGGGGGACTATGGCTACACCTTC. The encoded protein is CASSPSGDYGYTF. The chain combines TRBV5-1 with TRBJ1-2; tentatively, D is TRBD1 (5 bases). Germline-derived CDR1 and CDR2 are SGHRS and YFSETQ. The CDR3 has 13 amino acids. V lost 4 bases to trimming and J lost 3 bases, with 10 bases between them.